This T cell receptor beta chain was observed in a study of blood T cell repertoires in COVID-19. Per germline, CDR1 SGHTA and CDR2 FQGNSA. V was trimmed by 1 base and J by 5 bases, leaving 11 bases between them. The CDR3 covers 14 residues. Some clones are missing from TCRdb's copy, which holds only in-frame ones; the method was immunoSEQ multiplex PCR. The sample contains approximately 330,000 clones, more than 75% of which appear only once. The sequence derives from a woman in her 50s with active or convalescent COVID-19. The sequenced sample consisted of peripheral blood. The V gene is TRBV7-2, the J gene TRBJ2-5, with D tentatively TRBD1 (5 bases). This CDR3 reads CASSLGGTRETQYF. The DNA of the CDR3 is TGTGCCAGCAGCTTAGGGGGCACCCGGGAGACCCAGTACTTC. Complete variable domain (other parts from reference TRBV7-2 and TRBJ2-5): GAGVSQSPSNKVTEKGKDVELRCDPISGHTALYWYRQSLGQGLEFLIYFQGNSAPDKSGLPSDRFSAERTGGSVSTLTIQRTQQEDSAVYLCASSLGGTRETQYFGPGTRLLVL.